The 21 T cell receptor beta chains below all came from one sample that was sequenced in a study of T cell responses to AZD1222 COVID-19 vaccine. Libraries were prepared by immunoSEQ multiplex PCR; TCRdb keeps only in-frame clonotypes and omits some of them. The table has 150,000 to 200,000 clones, 88% seen once. Source: peripheral blood, taken on day 0 of AZD1222 vaccination. These receptors were taken from an adult in good health.

J is TRBJ2-5 and V is TRBV5-1; TRBD1 matches at 8 bases. This CDR3 comprises 15 residues. Trimming removed 4 bases from V and 5 bases from J; junction bases left unmatched: 10. Germline lookup yields CDR1 SGHRS and CDR2 YFSETQ. CDR3 sequence (DNA): TGCGCCAGCAGCGTACAGGGGGATGCTCTGGAGACCCAGTACTTC. Translated, it gives CASSVQGDALETQYF. Full variable domain (remainder filled in from reference TRBV5-1 and TRBJ2-5): KAGVTQTPRYLIKTRGQQVTLSCSPISGHRSVSWYQQTPGQGLQFLFEYFSETQRNKGNFPGRFSGRQFSNSRSEMNVSTLELGDSALYLCASSVQGDALETQYFGPGTRLLVL.

The chain employs TRBV7-2 and TRBJ2-5; TRBD2 is a possible D gene (6 bases). V was trimmed by 2 bases and J by 5 bases, leaving 9 bases between them. This CDR3 contains 13 residues. Per germline, CDR1 SGHTA and CDR2 FQGNSA. As DNA, the CDR3 is TGTGCCAGCAGCTTATGGGGGAGGGAGACCCAGTACTTC. Amino acid sequence: CASSLWGRETQYF.

This chain joins TRBV28 and TRBJ1-1, with 12 positions matching TRBD1. The CDR3 runs 15 residues. V was pared by 6 bases and J by 6 bases, with 8 bases of the junction left unmatched. Germline V gene sequence: CDR1 MDHEN, CDR2 SYDVKM. CDR3 protein: CASSEGDRGRSEAFF. The CDR3 nucleotides read TGTGCCAGCAGCGAGGGGGACAGGGGGCGGTCTGAAGCTTTCTTT.

There are a few counts of this clone. The chain recombines TRBV6-1 with TRBJ1-2; no firm D call. V lost 2 bases to trimming and J lost 5 bases, with 6 bases between them. CDR1 is MNHNS, CDR2 SASEGT, per germline. The CDR3 contains 12 residues. The chain's CDR3 is CASSESQYGYTF. CDR3 bases: TGTGCCAGCAGTGAAAGCCAGTATGGCTACACCTTC.

The chain is built from TRBV7-2 and TRBJ2-2; tentative D call: TRBD1 (6 bases). Looked up from germline, CDR1 is SGHTA and CDR2 is FQGNSA. This CDR3 region has 15 residues. V was shortened by 3 bases and J by 7 bases, with 15 bases between the two germline ends. The CDR3 nucleotides read TGTGCCAGCAGCTTGCTTACAGGGATAGGCGGGGAGCTGTTTTTT. It codes for CASSLLTGIGGELFF. The entire variable domain, with the rest obtained from reference TRBV7-2 and TRBJ2-2, is as follows: GAGVSQSPSNKVTEKGKDVELRCDPISGHTALYWYRQSLGQGLEFLIYFQGNSAPDKSGLPSDRFSAERTGGSVSTLTIQRTQQEDSAVYLCASSLLTGIGGELFFGEGSRLTVL.

V is TRBV4-1 and J is TRBJ1-3; no clear D gene. Trimming shortened V by 4 bases and J by 1 base, and 14 bases separated the two germline ends. From germline, CDR1 is MGHRA and CDR2 YSYEKL. This CDR3 comprises 16 residues. DNA of the CDR3: TGCGCCAGCAGCCCTTATGGAATTGTATCTGGAAACACCATATATTTT. This gives the protein CASSPYGIVSGNTIYF.

This clone was seen just once. This chain connects TRBV19 to TRBJ2-7, with 7 bases fitting TRBD2. V was pared by 4 bases and J by 6 bases, with 12 bases of the junction left unmatched. The length of the CDR3 is 15 residues. CDR1 and CDR2 (germline): LNHDA, SQIVND (reference sequence). CDR3 loop: CASSTSFGEGPEQYF. For the CDR3, the DNA is TGTGCCAGTAGTACCTCATTCGGGGAGGGCCCCGAGCAGTACTTC.

This clone showed up just once. A read error is possible here, since a much larger clone lies one base away. The V call is TRBV5-3, the J call TRBJ2-6; perhaps D is TRBD1 or TRBD2 (5 bases each). TRBV5-3 is classed as an ORF, of uncertain function. This CDR3 has 16 amino acids. The V end lost 9 bases, the J end lost 0 bases, and 16 bases lay between the germline ends. The CDR3 coding sequence is TGTGCCACAACCACGGGGCCCGACTCTGGGGCCAACGTCCTGACTTTC. Translating gives CATTTGPDSGANVLTF.

The V and J genes are TRBV5-5 and TRBJ2-1; possibly TRBD1 for D (6 bases). Germline CDR1 reads SGHKS; CDR2 reads YYEKEE (reference sequence). With 4 bases removed from V and 7 bases from J, the gap between germline ends came to 12 bases. This CDR3 region has 13 residues. The CDR3 DNA sequence: TGTGCCAGCAGCGCCTTAGACAGGAATGAGCAGTTCTTC. The encoded protein is CASSALDRNEQFF. Supplemented by reference TRBV5-5 and TRBJ2-1, the full variable domain reads DAGVTQSPTHLIKTRGQQVTLRCSPISGHKSVSWYQQVLGQGPQFIFQYYEKEERGRGNFPDRFSARQFPNYSSELNVNALLLGDSALYLCASSALDRNEQFFGPGTRLTVL.

The chain recombines TRBV30 with TRBJ1-4; D uncertain. V lost 0 bases and J 7 bases, leaving 15 bases between the germline ends. Germline V gene sequence: CDR1 GTSNPN, CDR2 SVGIG (reference sequence). The CDR3 runs 15 residues. DNA of the CDR3: TGTGCCTGGAGTGTGCTACGGAGGACGCGTGAAAAACTGTTTTTT. Its protein is CAWSVLRRTREKLFF.

This chain links TRBV6-5 with TRBJ1-5, with D uncertain. V dropped 0 bases and J dropped 3 bases, with 9 bases sitting between them. Germline CDR1 is MNHEY and CDR2 is SVGAGI. This CDR3 contains 15 residues. The CDR3 spells CASSYSRSHNQPQHF. DNA of the CDR3: TGTGCCAGCAGTTACTCCAGGAGTCACAATCAGCCCCAGCATTTT.

The V call is TRBV7-3, the J call TRBJ1-1, with D perhaps TRBD1 (6 bases). The germline V gene encodes CDR1 SGHTA and CDR2 FQGTGA. V lost 3 bases and J lost 1, with 9 bases in between. The length of the CDR3 is 14 residues. The CDR3 is CASSLGASNTEAFF. The CDR3, as DNA: TGTGCCAGCAGCTTGGGGGCCTCGAACACTGAAGCTTTCTTT.

This chain connects TRBV30 to TRBJ1-5; the D gene is possibly TRBD1 (6 bases). The CDR3 totals 16 residues. V dropped 2 bases and J dropped 3 bases, with 17 bases sitting between them. Looked up from germline, CDR1 is GTSNPN and CDR2 is SVGIG (reference sequence). CDR3 sequence: CAWSSKGQIYNQPQHF. The CDR3 DNA sequence: TGTGCCTGGAGTTCGAAAGGACAGATCTACAATCAGCCCCAGCATTTT.

The chain employs TRBV28 and TRBJ2-1; D ambiguous. Germline CDR1 is MDHEN and CDR2 is SYDVKM. The CDR3 is made up of 17 amino acids. V lost 1 base and J lost 5, with 18 bases in between. This chain's CDR3 is CASSLSALSIGNNEQFF. The CDR3 DNA sequence: TGTGCCAGCAGTTTATCGGCTTTGTCGATAGGGAACAATGAGCAGTTCTTC.

The J gene is TRBJ1-4, the V gene TRBV5-8, with D unclear. V lost 0 bases and J 7 bases, leaving 10 bases between the germline ends. The CDR3 is 14 residues long. The germline CDR1 and CDR2 sequences are SGHTS and YDEGEE. The CDR3 here is CASSLAGVGEKLFF. DNA of the CDR3: TGTGCCAGCAGCTTGGCCGGGGTGGGTGAAAAACTGTTTTTT.

This rearrangement joins TRBV3-1 (or the pseudogene TRBV3-2) to TRBJ2-7, with 7 bases aligning to TRBD1. The CDR3 runs 19 residues. J gave up 3 bases and V 4 bases, and 21 bases lay outside the gene matches. Germline CDR1 LGHDT, CDR2 YNNKEL (reference sequence). The CDR3 spells CASSPSFLLASQGDYEQYF. CDR3 in DNA: TGTGCCAGCAGCCCTTCTTTTTTGTTAGCTTCGCAGGGGGACTACGAGCAGTACTTC.

The chain couples TRBV10-3 to TRBJ1-1; D unresolved. V was clipped by 1 base and J by 2 bases, with 8 bases between them. The CDR3 has 14 amino acids. Germline V gene sequence: CDR1 ENHRY, CDR2 SYGVKD. The CDR3, as DNA: TGTGCCATCAGTGAGTTTCTTAGTAACACTGAAGCTTTCTTT. It specifies CAISEFLSNTEAFF.

The genes are TRBV10-1 and TRBJ2-1; no clear D. Between the trimmed V and J ends, which lost 4 bases and 4 bases, there was a span of 17 bases. The CDR3 runs 16 residues. The germline CDR1 and CDR2 sequences are WNHNN and SYGVQD (reference sequence). CDR3 residues: CASSVPRALLYNEQFF. In nucleotides, the CDR3 is TGCGCCAGCAGTGTTCCCCGGGCCCTTTTATACAATGAGCAGTTCTTC.

V usage is TRBV11-2 and J usage is TRBJ2-2, with D unresolved. Deletions cut 1 base from V and 4 bases from J, with 7 bases between. CDR1 and CDR2 from the germline V gene are SGHAT and FQNNGV. CDR3 length: 14 residues. CDR3 coding DNA: TGTGCCAGCAGCTTAGTTCCTTCCACCGGGGAGCTGTTTTTT. Translated: CASSLVPSTGELFF.

The chain uses TRBV30 and TRBJ2-5; the match to TRBD2 covers 9 bases. The CDR3 has 13 amino acids. Trimming at V came to 2 bases and at J to 4 bases, leaving 2 bases not matched to a gene. Looked up from germline, CDR1 is GTSNPN and CDR2 is SVGIG (reference sequence). The chain's CDR3 is CAWSNSGGETQYF. DNA for the CDR3: TGTGCCTGGAGTAATAGCGGGGGAGAGACCCAGTACTTC.

V gene TRBV5-1 combines with J gene TRBJ1-4; TRBD1 matches 11 bases. V gave up 7 bases and J gave up 6 bases; unmatched junction bases: 17. CDR1 is SGHRS, CDR2 YFSETQ, per germline. CDR3 size: 18 residues. CDR3 protein: CASRLGPDRGRVDEKLFF. The CDR3 region has the DNA TGCGCCAGCCGACTGGGACCGGACAGGGGGCGAGTGGATGAAAAACTGTTTTTT.